By share, the clone carrying this T cell receptor (beta chain) ranks as medium-sized (0.01 to 0.1%). This record belongs to a study of immune reconstitution after stem cell transplant in scleroderma. Via MiXCR, TCRdb re-called the RT-PCR reads, giving one row per CDR3 protein. This repertoire shows just over 3,500 distinct CDR3 sequences, about 6.6% found once; its top ten account for 15% to 17%. This CDR3 spans 13 amino acids. The V gene end was trimmed by 3 bases and the J gene end by 4 bases; junction bases not matched to a gene: 1. CDR1 is SGDLS, CDR2 YYNGEE, per germline. Sampling was performed before or after autologous hematopoietic stem cell transplantation (not recorded which). This sequence joins TRBV9 and TRBJ2-7; 10 bases map to TRBD1. The receptor's source is a female donor with systemic sclerosis. Here the CDR3 reads CASSGQGAYEQYF. The CDR3 DNA reads TGTGCCAGCAGCGGACAGGGGGCTTACGAGCAGTACTTC.